This is a list of T cell receptor beta chains from one sample in a study of early T cells in non-severe SARS-CoV-2 infection. TCRdb re-derived calls from the 5' RACE reads in MiXCR, one entry per CDR3 protein. The repertoire holds around 71,000 distinct CDR3 sequences, with approximately 9.1% as singletons. Material: whole blood, obtained at baseline. The receptor set was obtained from an adult who was a healthcare worker with PCR-confirmed SARS-CoV-2 infection or an uninfected control (not recorded which). The conserved cysteine and the conserved F or W are not part of the CDR3 here. Fields, in order: V gene, D gene, CDR3 protein. D genes are given only for firm matches.

TRBV9 | TRBD1 | ASAHGGGQGRTDTQY
TRBV20-1 | TRBD1 | SAPGQGRNPDYGYT
TRBV2 | TRBD2 | ASLAGVSTDTQY
TRBV6-1 | NA | ASSEGPQPQH
TRBV5-6 | NA | ASSFERAKNTGELF
TRBV6-2/TRBV6-3 | TRBD2 | ASSYPFSGRHDEQY
TRBV9 | TRBD1 | ASSAKTGAVGETQY
TRBV28 | TRBD1 | ASSLRTGPKS
TRBV24-1 | NA | ATSAHSGGPQPQH
TRBV20-1 | NA | SARPGSYNEQF
TRBV11-1 | NA | ASSSRRSTDTQY
TRBV28 | NA | ASRMTALNSPLH
TRBV7-9 | NA | ASSQRETDNEQF
TRBV10-2 | NA | ASTLAQSYEQY
TRBV6-5 | NA | ASSGARISYEQY
TRBV6-6 | NA | ASSGGANEKLF
TRBV9 | NA | ASSANQETQY
TRBV6-5 | TRBD2 | ASRLAGGEQF
TRBV4-1 | TRBD2 | ASSLAGGYYEQY
TRBV2 | NA | ASSEALVETQY
TRBV5-1 | TRBD1 | ASSRDRGNYEQY
TRBV6-2/TRBV6-3 | TRBD2 | ASSPWTSGSFYEQY
TRBV6-1 | TRBD2 | ASSVVPSGRPNTGELF
TRBV5-1 | NA | ASSSGGRVGELF
TRBV28 | NA | ATVLGNTIY
TRBV15 | NA | ATSRYDVHEQY
TRBV9 | NA | ASSVGDTNTEAF
TRBV6-2/TRBV6-3 | NA | ASSGGPSYEQY
TRBV28 | NA | ASSLIKRETQY
TRBV30 | TRBD2 | AWSGGGQETQY
TRBV14 | NA | ASSPMSQLLSGNTIY
TRBV7-2 | NA | ASSLVGDLAKNIQY
TRBV9 | TRBD2 | ASSVFSGIVNSYEQY
TRBV20-1 | NA | SARDPQTNTEAF
TRBV28 | NA | ASSSAYLNTEAF
TRBV10-3 | TRBD2 | AIGTSGGSYNEQF
TRBV2 | TRBD1 | ASTPGQAIGKLF
TRBV6-2/TRBV6-3 | NA | ASSYPGRANTEAF
TRBV4-3 | TRBD2 | ASSQVPPSLGLAGYPYEQY
TRBV4-2 | NA | ASSQETVRQETQY
TRBV5-5 | NA | ASSLAGSALEQY
TRBV20-1 | TRBD2 | SARIPSKTSNYEQY
TRBV7-8 | NA | ASSLPPGGSYNEQF
TRBV12-3/TRBV12-4 | TRBD1 | ASNDRDRGHEQY
TRBV9 | TRBD1 | ASSLRQGDSGANVLT
TRBV28 | TRBD1 | ASSLRDRYNEQF
TRBV14 | TRBD2 | ASSPPGSRVAGVRNEQF
TRBV28 | NA | ASNHGAYEQY
TRBV28 | NA | ASILQGGLTEAF
TRBV2 | TRBD1 | ASTGQGAIYEQY
TRBV9 | TRBD2 | ASSPRTSGSLNEQF
TRBV28 | NA | ATSRGADTQY
TRBV29-1 | TRBD2 | SVRTSGQGEQY
TRBV6-6 | TRBD1 | ASSYSDREQY
TRBV29-1 | NA | SVAGGPYEQY
TRBV6-6 | NA | ASSLQTGGYEKLF
TRBV10-3 | TRBD1 | ATRTGEYEQY
TRBV5-1 | TRBD2 | ASSRALGAGEGEQF
TRBV6-5 | TRBD1 | ASSRDRRYEQY
TRBV10-3 | NA | AIMRDSTDTQY